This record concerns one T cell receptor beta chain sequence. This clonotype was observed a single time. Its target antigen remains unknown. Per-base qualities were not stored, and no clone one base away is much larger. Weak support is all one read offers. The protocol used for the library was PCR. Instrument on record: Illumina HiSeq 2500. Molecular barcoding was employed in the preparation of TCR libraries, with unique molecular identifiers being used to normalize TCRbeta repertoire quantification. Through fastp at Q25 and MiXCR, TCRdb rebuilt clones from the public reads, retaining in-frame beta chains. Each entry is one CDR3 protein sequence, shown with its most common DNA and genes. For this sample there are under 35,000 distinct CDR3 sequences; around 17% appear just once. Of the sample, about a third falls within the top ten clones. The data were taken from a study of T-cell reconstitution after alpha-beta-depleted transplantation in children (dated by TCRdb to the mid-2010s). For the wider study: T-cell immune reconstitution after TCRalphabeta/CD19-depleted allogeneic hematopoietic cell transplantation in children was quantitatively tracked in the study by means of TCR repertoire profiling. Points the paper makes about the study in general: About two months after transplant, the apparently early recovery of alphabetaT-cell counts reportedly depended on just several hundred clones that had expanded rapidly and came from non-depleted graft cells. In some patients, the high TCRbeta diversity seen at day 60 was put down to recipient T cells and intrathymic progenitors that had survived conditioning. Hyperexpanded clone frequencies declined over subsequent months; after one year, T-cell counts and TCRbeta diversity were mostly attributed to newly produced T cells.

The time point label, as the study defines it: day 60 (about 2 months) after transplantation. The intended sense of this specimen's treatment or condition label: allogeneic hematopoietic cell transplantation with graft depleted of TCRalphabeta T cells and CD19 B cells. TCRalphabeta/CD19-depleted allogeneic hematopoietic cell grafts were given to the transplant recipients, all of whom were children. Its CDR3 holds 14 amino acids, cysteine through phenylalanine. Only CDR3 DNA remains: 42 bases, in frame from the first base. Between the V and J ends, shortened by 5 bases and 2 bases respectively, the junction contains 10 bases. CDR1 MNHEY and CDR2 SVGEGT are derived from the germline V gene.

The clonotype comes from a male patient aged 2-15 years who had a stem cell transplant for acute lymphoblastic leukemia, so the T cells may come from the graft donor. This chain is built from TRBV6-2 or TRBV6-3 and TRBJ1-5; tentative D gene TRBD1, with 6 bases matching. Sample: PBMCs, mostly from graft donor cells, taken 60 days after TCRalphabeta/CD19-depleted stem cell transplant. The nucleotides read TGTGCCAGCAGTATAAGGGGGGGCAATCAGCCCCAGCATTTT. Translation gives CASSIRGGNQPQHF.